This T cell receptor beta chain derives from a study of cytomegalovirus exposure and HLA in healthy donors. Findings and limits, study-wide: The analysis excluded some indistinguishable V segments, including TRBV6-2 and TRBV6-3. As immune exposure information, only CMV serostatus was available. Fewer N-insertions than the roughly 630-donor mean were reportedly shown by an Asian-associated ancestry cluster in a later analysis.

With 60 Vbeta and 13 Jbeta primers, the PCR was carried out. Methods used by the authors: Later work found 65 million to 90 million unique TCR beta chains, with roughly 11 million shared. Clones were sequenced by immunoSEQ multiplex PCR, and TCRdb holds only the in-frame ones, with some missing. Clone size and V and J calls were adopted from that table, with D and trimming inferred from the DNA. This table has 110,000 or so clones, 81% appearing once. The junction had 13 bases not matched to a gene; V was cut back by 4 bases and J by 4 bases. Germline CDR1 reads SGHRS; CDR2 reads YFSETQ. CDR3 length equals 17 residues. Details on this clone: Its antigen remains unidentified.

The source material was PBMCs. The TCR originated in a woman aged 40 to 50 in good health and CMV-seronegative. The chain recombines TRBV5-1 with TRBJ2-3, with TRBD2 matching 9 bases. The CDR3 reads CASSPDGGGAAADTQYF. Written as DNA, the CDR3 is TGCGCCAGCAGCCCCGACGGCGGGGGGGCCGCGGCAGATACGCAGTATTTT. Complete variable domain (other parts from reference TRBV5-1 and TRBJ2-3): KAGVTQTPRYLIKTRGQQVTLSCSPISGHRSVSWYQQTPGQGLQFLFEYFSETQRNKGNFPGRFSGRQFSNSRSEMNVSTLELGDSALYLCASSPDGGGAAADTQYFGPGTRLTVL.